The 14 T cell receptor beta chains reported below all come from one sample, sequenced in a study of cytomegalovirus exposure and HLA in healthy donors. It was with 60 Vbeta and 13 Jbeta primers that the PCR ran. Only in-frame clones appear in the TCRdb table, and some are missing; sequencing was by immunoSEQ multiplex PCR. The sample contains about 120,000 clones, 9% to 10% of which appear only once. The specimen sequenced was PBMCs. The origin of the receptors is a man aged 30-40 years in good health and CMV-seronegative.

The rearrangement uses TRBV30 and TRBJ1-5; 7 positions agree with TRBD1. J lost 2 bases, V lost 3 bases, and 7 bases had no gene match. The germline V gene encodes CDR1 GTSNPN and CDR2 SVGIG (reference sequence). This CDR3 has 15 amino acids. This CDR3 is CAWSPGTVGNQPQHF. The CDR3 DNA sequence: TGTGCCTGGAGCCCTGGGACAGTGGGCAATCAGCCCCAGCATTTT.

This clone was recorded a few times. The chain carries TRBV18 and TRBJ2-7, with TRBD1 matching 9 bases. This CDR3 comprises 15 residues. J was trimmed by 7 bases and V by 5 bases; bases with no gene match: 12. Per germline, CDR1 KGHSH and CDR2 LQKENI. The chain's CDR3 is CASSATGTGWNEQYF. The CDR3 region has the DNA TGTGCCAGCTCAGCCACGGGGACAGGGTGGAATGAGCAGTACTTC.

The chain couples TRBV7-9 to TRBJ2-1, with D uncertain. The V end lost 11 bases, the J end lost 0 bases, and 14 bases lay between the germline ends. Germline CDR1 is SEHNR and CDR2 is FQNEAQ (reference sequence). The CDR3 runs to 14 residues. The CDR3 here is CAATYPSSYNEQFF. The CDR3 nucleotides read TGTGCCGCCACTTACCCGAGCTCCTACAATGAGCAGTTCTTC.

The table lists this clone with a few counts. The rearrangement uses TRBV5-1 and TRBJ1-1, with D possibly TRBD1 on 5 matching bases. The germline V gene has CDR1 SGHRS and CDR2 YFSETQ. V was pared by 1 base and J by 7 bases, with 20 bases between. The CDR3 consists of 16 residues. The CDR3 bases are TGCGCCAGCAGCTTGACCCAAACCGGGACTAAGAATGAAGCTTTCTTT. Translating it yields CASSLTQTGTKNEAFF.

The chain carries TRBV28 and TRBJ1-5; D is unresolved. Trimming removed 4 bases from V and 0 bases from J, with 10 bases in between. Germline V CDR1 and CDR2: MDHEN, SYDVKM. The CDR3 has 15 residues. In DNA form, the CDR3 reads TGTGCCAGCAGTTCCGGACTTTATAGCAATCAGCCCCAGCATTTT. Translating gives CASSSGLYSNQPQHF.

This sequence joins TRBV9 and TRBJ2-1; 8 nucleotides align to TRBD2. The CDR3 runs 16 residues. Looked up from germline, CDR1 is SGDLS and CDR2 is YYNGEE. V shed 0 bases and J 6 bases; nucleotides not matched to a gene: 8. CDR3 sequence (DNA): TGTGCCAGCAGCGTAGACGGGAGGGCCCTCGGCAATGAGCAGTTCTTC. It specifies CASSVDGRALGNEQFF.

This chain connects TRBV4-1 to TRBJ2-7; TRBD1 matches 7 bases. Germline V gene data show CDR1 as MGHRA and CDR2 as YSYEKL. J gave up 2 bases and V 2 bases, and 3 bases lay outside the gene matches. CDR3 length equals 14 residues. CDR3 sequence reads: CASSQPGQPYEQYF. DNA for the CDR3: TGCGCCAGCAGCCAACCGGGACAGCCCTACGAGCAGTACTTC.

This sequence joins TRBV19 and TRBJ2-5; TRBD2 aligns across 10 bases. The length of the CDR3 is 13 residues. Germline V gene sequence: CDR1 LNHDA, CDR2 SQIVND (reference sequence). After removal of 11 bases from V and 5 bases from J, the junction contained 8 bases not matched to a gene. CDR3: CASSGLAVETQYF. In DNA, the CDR3 is TGTGCCTCCTCAGGACTAGCGGTGGAGACCCAGTACTTC.

This clone was seen more than once but under ten times. Other DNA sequences in the sample encode the same CDR3. This chain links TRBV13 with TRBJ2-1, with D perhaps matching TRBD1 (5 bases). Trimming pared 1 base from V and 6 bases from J, leaving 13 bases between. The germline gives CDR1 PRHDT, CDR2 FYEKMQ (reference sequence). This CDR3 comprises 15 residues. CDR3 region: CASSLATGAGNEQFF. The CDR3 DNA sequence: TGTGCCAGCAGCTTAGCAACAGGAGCCGGCAATGAGCAGTTCTTC.

This clone was recorded a few times. The chain joins TRBV6-5 to TRBJ2-3, with D maybe TRBD2 (6 bases). From germline, CDR1 is MNHEY and CDR2 SVGAGI. Trimming took off 7 bases at V and 0 bases at J, with 11 bases between the two ends. The CDR3 spans 14 residues. The CDR3 bases are TGTGCCAGCACCGGGCTAGCGAGCACAGATACGCAGTATTTT. Residues: CASTGLASTDTQYF.

The genes are TRBV6-1 and TRBJ1-2; D not certain. Germline V lookup: CDR1 MNHNS, CDR2 SASEGT. The CDR3 contains 14 residues. Between the trimmed V and J ends, which lost 5 bases and 10 bases, there was a span of 20 bases. CDR3 amino acids: CASSSRSSGAFYTF. The CDR3 DNA reads TGTGCCAGCAGTTCGAGGTCCTCCGGAGCGTTCTACACCTTC.

In this sample, this clone turned up a few times. The chain recombines TRBV5-6 with TRBJ2-2; D is possibly TRBD1 (6 bases). Germline V lookup: CDR1 SGHDT, CDR2 YYEEEE. The CDR3 covers 14 residues. The ends were cut back, 6 bases at V and 5 bases at J, with 14 bases in the middle. CDR3 protein: CASNRQASTGELFF. The CDR3 DNA is TGTGCCAGCAACCGACAGGCATCGACCGGGGAGCTGTTTTTT.

The V gene is TRBV7-9, the J gene TRBJ2-1; 10 nucleotides align to TRBD1. Germline trimming cut 5 bases from V and 6 bases from J; bases unmatched to any gene: 1. The CDR3 contains 13 residues. From germline, CDR1 is SEHNR and CDR2 FQNEAQ (reference sequence). This CDR3 is CASSRTGGNEQFF. The CDR3, as DNA: TGTGCCAGCAGCAGGACAGGGGGCAATGAGCAGTTCTTC.

This clone was seen a single time. V and J are TRBV4-1 and TRBJ2-7, with TRBD2 as a possible D gene (6 bases). The CDR3 spans 14 residues. Per germline, CDR1 MGHRA and CDR2 YSYEKL. V shed 0 bases and J shed 6 bases, with 12 bases lying between them. The CDR3 reads CASSQDSGGGEQYF. In DNA form, the CDR3 reads TGCGCCAGCAGCCAAGATTCTGGGGGAGGCGAGCAGTACTTC.